These 17 T cell receptor beta chains originate from one sample sequenced in a study of T cells expressing NK-cell markers. With the 5' RACE reads reprocessed, TCRdb shows one record per CDR3 protein and no DNA. The sample's table shows almost 450,000 distinct CDR3 sequences. The sequencing input was blood T cells: a sorted CD56 or NKG2C T cell subset, CD4+ or CD8+ T cells, or bulk PBMC T cells (not recorded which). These receptors were taken from a woman between 18 and 70 years old in good health.

V is TRBV9 and J is TRBJ2-3. In germline, CDR1 is SGDLS, CDR2 YYNGEE. The CDR3 length is 14 residues. CDR3 sequence: CASSVAVSTDTQYF.

V and J are TRBV12-3 or TRBV12-4 and TRBJ2-5. This CDR3 is built from 13 residues. CDR3 loop: CASSLGHQETQYF.

The J gene is TRBJ1-3, the V gene TRBV29-1. The CDR3 loop spans 14 amino acids. In germline, CDR1 is SQVTM, CDR2 ANQGSEA. The CDR3 here is CSVEDGSLGNTIYF.

This chain joins TRBV6-4 and TRBJ2-1; checking the TCRdb D call of TRBD2 is not possible without DNA. The CDR3 extends over 16 amino acids. Germline-derived CDR1 and CDR2 are MRHNA and SNTAGT. The CDR3: CASSDLSGRASGEQFF.

The chain combines TRBV29-1 with TRBJ1-3; TCRdb lists TRBD1, though no DNA is available to test this call. The CDR3 runs 13 residues. In germline, CDR1 is SQVTM, CDR2 ANQGSEA. The CDR3 sequence: CSVLAGSGNTIYF.

The chain employs TRBV12-3 or TRBV12-4 and TRBJ2-3; TCRdb selects TRBD1, and the lack of DNA leaves this call unchecked. This CDR3 has 17 residues. The CDR3 is CASNPPPIRGDADTQYF.

The V call is TRBV9, the J call TRBJ2-3; TCRdb names TRBD2, which stays unverified in the absence of DNA. The CDR3 spans 15 residues. In germline, CDR1 is SGDLS, CDR2 YYNGEE. CDR3 in amino acids: CASSFSGGLTDTQYF. The full variable domain, completed using reference TRBV9 and TRBJ2-3, is DSGVTQTPKHLITATGQRVTLRCSPRSGDLSVYWYQQSLDQGLQFLIQYYNGEERAKGNILERFSAQQFPDLHSELNLSSLELGDSALYFCASSFSGGLTDTQYFGPGTRLTVL.

The chain is built from TRBV27 and TRBJ1-2; checking the TCRdb D call of TRBD1 is not possible without DNA. Looked up from germline, CDR1 is MNHEY and CDR2 is SMNVEV (reference sequence). This CDR3 has 15 amino acids. The CDR3 loop is CASSTRTGENYGYTF.

This CDR3 reads CASSLWTTRETQYF. The genes are TRBV5-1 and TRBJ2-5. CDR3 size: 14 residues. Germline V lookup: CDR1 SGHRS, CDR2 YFSETQ.

The chain recombines TRBV7-9 with TRBJ2-7; TCRdb's assignment of TRBD1 cannot be checked, as there is no DNA. From germline, CDR1 is SEHNR and CDR2 FQNEAQ (reference sequence). There are 15 residues in the CDR3. The CDR3 sequence: CASIKGGGSGVEQYF. Using reference TRBV7-9 and TRBJ2-7 for the parts outside the CDR3, the full variable domain is DTGVSQNPRHKITKRGQNVTFRCDPISEHNRLYWYRQTLGQGPEFLTYFQNEAQLEKSRLLSDRFSAERPKGSFSTLEIQRTEQGDSAMYLCASIKGGGSGVEQYFGPGTRLTVT.

The rearrangement links TRBV5-6 to TRBJ1-2; TCRdb's D gene call, TRBD1, goes unchecked for lack of DNA. Germline V gene data show CDR1 as SGHDT and CDR2 as YYEEEE. The length of the CDR3 is 14 residues. CDR3 protein: CASSLDGDGYGYTF.

The CDR3 sequence: CSAREAGGGETQYF. The chain combines TRBV20-1 with TRBJ2-5; with no DNA, the TCRdb D assignment of TRBD2 cannot be verified. The CDR3 sequence is 14 residues long. Looked up from germline, CDR1 is DFQATT and CDR2 is SNEGSKA (reference sequence).

The chain recombines TRBV27 with TRBJ2-3; as DNA is missing, the TRBD1 call by TCRdb cannot be tested. CDR1 and CDR2 from the germline V gene are MNHEY and SMNVEV (reference sequence). This CDR3 has 16 residues. CDR3 loop: CASSSRTGPSTDTQYF.

This chain uses TRBV2 with TRBJ1-4; TCRdb gives TRBD1 as the D gene, but with no DNA this cannot be confirmed. Germline CDR1 reads SNHLY; CDR2 reads FYNNEI. CDR3 size: 16 residues. The CDR3 sequence: CASSVGRDPTNEKLFF.

CDR3 protein: CASSLGRDREGSHTGELFF. The chain has TRBV7-8 and TRBJ2-2; checking the TCRdb D call of TRBD1 is not possible without DNA. The V gene's germline CDR1 is SGHVS and CDR2 FQNEAQ. The CDR3 is 19 residues long.

The chain is built from TRBV20-1 and TRBJ1-5. The CDR3 loop spans 12 amino acids. CDR1 is DFQATT and CDR2 is SNEGSKA in the germline V gene (reference sequence). The chain's CDR3 is CSARDQSQPQHF.

V gene TRBV3-1 combines with J gene TRBJ1-2; TCRdb indicates TRBD1, and absent DNA this call remains unverified. Germline loops: CDR1 LGHDT, CDR2 YNNKEL (reference sequence). The CDR3 runs to 16 residues. CDR3 sequence: CASSQERGTFDGGYTF.